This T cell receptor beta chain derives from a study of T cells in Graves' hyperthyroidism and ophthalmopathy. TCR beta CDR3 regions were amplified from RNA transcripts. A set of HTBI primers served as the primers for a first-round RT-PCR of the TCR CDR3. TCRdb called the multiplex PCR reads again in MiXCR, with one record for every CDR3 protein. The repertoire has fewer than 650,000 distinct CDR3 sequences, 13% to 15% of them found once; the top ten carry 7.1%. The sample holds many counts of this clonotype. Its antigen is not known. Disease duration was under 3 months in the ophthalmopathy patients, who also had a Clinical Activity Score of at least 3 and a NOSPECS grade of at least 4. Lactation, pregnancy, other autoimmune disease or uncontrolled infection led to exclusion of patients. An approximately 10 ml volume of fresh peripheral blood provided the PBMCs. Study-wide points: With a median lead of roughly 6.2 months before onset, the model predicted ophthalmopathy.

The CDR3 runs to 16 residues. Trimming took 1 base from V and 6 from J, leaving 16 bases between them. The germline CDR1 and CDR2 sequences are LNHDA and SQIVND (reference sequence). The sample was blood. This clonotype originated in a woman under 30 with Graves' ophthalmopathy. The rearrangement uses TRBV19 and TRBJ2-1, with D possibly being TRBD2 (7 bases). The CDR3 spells CASSIGGGGPANEQFF. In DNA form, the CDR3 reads TGTGCCAGTAGTATAGGGGGAGGGGGGCCCGCCAATGAGCAGTTCTTC. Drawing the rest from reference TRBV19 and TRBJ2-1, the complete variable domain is DGGITQSPKYLFRKEGQNVTLSCEQNLNHDAMYWYRQDPGQGLRLIYYSQIVNDFQKGDIAEGYSVSREKKESFPLTVTSAQKNPTAFYLCASSIGGGGPANEQFFGPGTRLTVL.